The source of this T cell receptor (beta chain) is a study of cytomegalovirus exposure and HLA in healthy donors. CDR3 size: 14 residues. Germline loops: CDR1 SEHNR, CDR2 FQNEAQ (reference sequence). Between the trimmed V and J ends, which lost 3 bases and 5 bases, there was a span of 10 bases. Regarding this clone: Its specificity is not known.

Separation from the approximately 690-subject first cohort characterized the 120-subject validation cohort, to which the donors belonged. Study-level results: In vitro checks showed that three CMV-associated chains really do target CMV antigens. It was found in a later analysis that first-cohort TCR clusters tended to co-occur in the 120 validation repertoires. The study put 150 or so TCR beta chains on its list as cytomegalovirus-associated.

The data were produced by immunoSEQ multiplex PCR, yet TCRdb's version contains in-frame clones alone and is incomplete. The data show 150,000 to 200,000 clones, over 85% seen once. This chain joins TRBV7-9 and TRBJ2-2; D is perhaps TRBD1 (6 bases). The sequenced sample was PBMCs. The receptor comes from a man aged 18-30 years in good health and CMV-seropositive. The CDR3 bases are TGTGCCAGCAGCTTGATGGACAGTACCGGGGAGCTGTTTTTT. It specifies CASSLMDSTGELFF.